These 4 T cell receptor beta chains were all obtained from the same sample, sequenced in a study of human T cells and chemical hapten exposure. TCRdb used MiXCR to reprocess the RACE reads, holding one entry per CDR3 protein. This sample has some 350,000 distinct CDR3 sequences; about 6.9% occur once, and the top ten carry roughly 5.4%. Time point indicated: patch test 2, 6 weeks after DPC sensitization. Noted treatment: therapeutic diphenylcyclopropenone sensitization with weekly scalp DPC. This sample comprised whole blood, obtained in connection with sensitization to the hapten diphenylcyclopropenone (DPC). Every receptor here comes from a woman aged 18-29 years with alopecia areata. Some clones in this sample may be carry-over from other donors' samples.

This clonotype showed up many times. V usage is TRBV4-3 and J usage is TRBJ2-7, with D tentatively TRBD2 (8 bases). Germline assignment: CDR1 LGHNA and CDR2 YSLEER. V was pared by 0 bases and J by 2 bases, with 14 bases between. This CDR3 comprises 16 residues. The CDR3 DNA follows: TGCGCCAGCAGCCAAGATAGCGGGACAGCTGCCTACGAGCAGTACTTC. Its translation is CASSQDSGTAAYEQYF.

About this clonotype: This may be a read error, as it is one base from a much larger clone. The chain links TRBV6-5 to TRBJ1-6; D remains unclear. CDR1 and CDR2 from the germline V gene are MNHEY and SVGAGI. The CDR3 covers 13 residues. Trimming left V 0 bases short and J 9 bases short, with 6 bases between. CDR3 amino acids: CASSYSWASPLHF. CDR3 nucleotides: TGTGCCAGCAGTTACTCATGGGCTTCACCCCTCCACTTT.

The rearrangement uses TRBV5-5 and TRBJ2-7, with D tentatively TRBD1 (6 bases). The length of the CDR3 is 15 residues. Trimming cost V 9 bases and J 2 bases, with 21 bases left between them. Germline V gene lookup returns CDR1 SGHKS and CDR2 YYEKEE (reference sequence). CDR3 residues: CATRGAPTGAYEQYF. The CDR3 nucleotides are TGTGCCACCAGGGGAGCCCCTACAGGAGCCTACGAGCAGTACTTC.

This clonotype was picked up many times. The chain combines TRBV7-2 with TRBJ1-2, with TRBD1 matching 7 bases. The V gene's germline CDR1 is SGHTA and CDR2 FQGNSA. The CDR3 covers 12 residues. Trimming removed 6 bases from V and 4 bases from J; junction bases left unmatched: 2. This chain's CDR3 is CASSWDSYGYTF. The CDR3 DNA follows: TGTGCCAGCAGTTGGGACAGCTATGGCTACACCTTC.